The entry that follows covers one T cell receptor (beta chain) sequence. Per germline, CDR1 ENHRY and CDR2 SYGVKD. V shed 9 bases, J shed 5 bases, and the junction held 7 bases outside the gene matches. The CDR3 runs to 13 residues. This sample was taken from a study of T cells in Graves' hyperthyroidism and ophthalmopathy. The source material, RNA transcripts, was used to amplify TCR beta CDR3 regions. A set of HTBI primers served as the primers for a first-round RT-PCR of the TCR CDR3. TCRdb processed the multiplex PCR reads anew with MiXCR; each CDR3 protein has one entry. The table includes 96,000 or so distinct CDR3 sequences, over 50% detected once.

Material: blood. The rearrangement joins TRBV10-3 to TRBJ2-5; 9 positions match TRBD1. The TCR sequence derives from a woman between 35 and 50 years old with Graves' hyperthyroidism. CDR3 protein: CAIRTGGAETQYF. In DNA, the CDR3 is TGTGCCATTCGAACAGGGGGCGCGGAGACCCAGTACTTC.